The text below deals with one T cell receptor (beta chain). The antigen it binds to is not known. The input lacks base qualities; no much larger clone sits a single base away. The data are from a study of blood T cell repertoires in COVID-19 (dated by TCRdb to 2019 to 2021). About the investigation overall: Samples from collaborators originated in the United States, Italy and Spain and spanned both the acute and convalescent phases of COVID-19. The material from the prospective study consisted of cDNA or gDNA derived from T cells, B-cell-depleted T cells, or PBMCs. Subjects who had been exposed to COVID-19, were actively infected with it, or had recovered from it provided the deeply sampled blood TCRbeta repertoires that made up the dataset. A freely available public database, intended as a resource for researchers studying the immune response to SARS-CoV-2, is where the repertoires were released. Samples were obtained from the ongoing ImmuneRACE study (first 160 participants) and from about 1,300 subjects provided by 6 global collaborators. The sample metadata nearly always contained a de-identified subject ID, COVID-19 status, age in years and sex. Where available, HLA class I and class II types were obtained from metadata supplied by the sample provider rather than from assay-based typing. What the authors observed across the whole study: The quantity of clinical and demographic metadata differed by source and by participant and was supplied without curation.

Each collaborating institution followed its own protocols to collect whole blood in K2EDTA tubes. Collaborator samples were shipped for TCRbeta analysis as frozen whole blood, isolated PBMCs, or DNA extracted from either sample type. The CDR3 sequence holds 17 residues, the cysteine and phenylalanine included. Of all the DNA, just the CDR3 is kept, 51 bases in frame from base 1. Trimming removed 5 bases from V and 4 bases from J; the gene matches leave 12 bases unexplained. CDR1 and CDR2 are read off the germline V gene as SGHTA and FQGNSA. TCRbeta CDR3 regions were amplified from genomic DNA using the immunoSEQ Assay, a bias-controlled multiplex PCR. In the original analysis: Nucleated cell counts per sample were estimated from amplification of reference gene primers within the assay. To quantify the absolute abundance of each unique TCRbeta CDR3 rearrangement, sequence reads were collapsed and filtered. For each sample, productive Simpson clonality was calculated by taking the square root of Simpson's diversity index across productive rearrangements. Not all clones reach the TCRdb copy of this immuneACCESS table, which keeps in-frame sequences only. Checked studies attribute under half of the gap to unresolved V genes and leave the rest unexplained. V, J and clone size are taken as reported in that table, and D and trimming were inferred from the DNA itself. The sample table lists nearly 55,000 clones, 70% to 90% of them with a count of one. The ten biggest clones cover 10% to 15% of the sample.

The chain uses TRBV7-2 and TRBJ2-1; 9 bases in the junction line up with TRBD2. The specimen was peripheral blood. This receptor was obtained from a man in his sixties or seventies with active COVID-19. The CDR3 reads as follows: CASSRSVSGGLYNEQFF. The DNA sequence is TGTGCCAGCAGCCGTTCTGTAAGCGGGGGGCTTTACAATGAGCAGTTCTTC.